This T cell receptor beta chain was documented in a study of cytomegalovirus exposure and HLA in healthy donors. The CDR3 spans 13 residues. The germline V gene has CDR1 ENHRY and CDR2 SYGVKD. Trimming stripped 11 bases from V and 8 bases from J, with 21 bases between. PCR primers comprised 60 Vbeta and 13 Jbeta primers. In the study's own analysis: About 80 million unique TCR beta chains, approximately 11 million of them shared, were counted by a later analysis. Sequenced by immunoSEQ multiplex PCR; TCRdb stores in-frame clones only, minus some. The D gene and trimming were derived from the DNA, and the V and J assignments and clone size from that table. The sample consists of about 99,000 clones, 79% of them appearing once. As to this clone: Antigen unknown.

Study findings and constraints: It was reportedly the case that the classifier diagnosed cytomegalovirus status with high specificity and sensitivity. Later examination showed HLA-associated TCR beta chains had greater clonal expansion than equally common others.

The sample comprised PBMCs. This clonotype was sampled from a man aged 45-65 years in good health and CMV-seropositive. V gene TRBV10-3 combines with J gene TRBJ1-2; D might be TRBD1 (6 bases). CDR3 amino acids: CAVRDTDRQGYTF. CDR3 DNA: TGTGCCGTCCGGGACACAGACCGGCAGGGCTACACCTTC.